This passage covers 22 T cell receptor beta chains from one sample sequenced in a study of long-term antiretroviral therapy in people with HIV. Assay version v3.0 of immunoSEQ was used, and it was run at survey level. Clones were read by immunoSEQ multiplex PCR, and TCRdb kept only the in-frame ones, dropping some. The repertoire holds about 30,000 clones, with over 85% as singletons. The sequenced sample was unsorted PBMCs, obtained 5 to 5.5 years after starting antiretroviral therapy. The receptors were sampled from a woman aged 50 to 65 with HIV.

This clone was detected only once. The chain combines TRBV4-3 with TRBJ2-7; TRBD1 matches at 10 bases. The trim removed 2 bases at V and 6 bases at J, leaving 10 bases unmatched. Germline V gene sequence: CDR1 LGHNA, CDR2 YSLEER. This CDR3 has 16 residues. CDR3 coding DNA: TGCGCCAGCAGCCAATCTAGGACAGGGGGTAGCCGCGAGCAGTACTTC. It codes for CASSQSRTGGSREQYF.

This rearrangement joins TRBV7-3 to TRBJ2-5, with 7 bases fitting TRBD2. Germline CDR1 reads SGHTA; CDR2 reads FQGTGA. There are 14 residues in the CDR3. Trimming removed 5 bases from V and 5 bases from J; junction bases left unmatched: 8. The CDR3 DNA sequence: TGTGCCAGCAGCCCAGCCGGGGGGTTGGAGACCCAGTACTTC. This encodes CASSPAGGLETQYF.

The V gene is TRBV7-2, the J gene TRBJ1-3, with a possible D match to TRBD1 (6 bases). The CDR3 consists of 16 residues. Germline CDR1 and CDR2: SGHTA and FQGNSA. The V end was cut by 1 base, the J end by 4 bases, with 14 bases between. The CDR3 spells CASSLEGGFIGNTIYF. The CDR3 nucleotides read TGTGCCAGCAGCTTAGAGGGGGGTTTTATCGGAAACACCATATATTTT. Complete variable domain (other parts from reference TRBV7-2 and TRBJ1-3): GAGVSQSPSNKVTEKGKDVELRCDPISGHTALYWYRQSLGQGLEFLIYFQGNSAPDKSGLPSDRFSAERTGGSVSTLTIQRTQQEDSAVYLCASSLEGGFIGNTIYFGEGSWLTVV.

The chain joins TRBV7-2 to TRBJ2-3; tentative D call: TRBD1 (6 bases). Germline CDR1 SGHTA, CDR2 FQGNSA. The CDR3 sequence is 15 residues long. V lost 5 bases and J lost 3, with 15 bases in between. The CDR3 sequence: CASSVRVQGTDTQYF. CDR3 DNA: TGTGCCAGCAGCGTAAGGGTACAGGGTACAGATACGCAGTATTTT.

The J gene is TRBJ1-4, the V gene TRBV7-8; D gene uncertain. The CDR3 totals 14 residues. The germline V and J ends were trimmed by 1 base and 5 bases, with 8 bases remaining between them. Germline V lookup: CDR1 SGHVS, CDR2 FQNEAQ. The CDR3 region has the DNA TGTGCCAGCAGCTTAGTAGGAGCAAATGAAAAACTGTTTTTT. This gives the protein CASSLVGANEKLFF.

This chain uses TRBV5-1 with TRBJ1-2; TRBD1 might be the D (5 bases). The germline V gene encodes CDR1 SGHRS and CDR2 YFSETQ. CDR3 length: 14 residues. Trimming stripped 0 bases from V and 9 bases from J, with 15 bases between. In DNA form, the CDR3 reads TGCGCCAGCAGCTTGGCTACCGGGGCCAGTCGCTACACCTTC. This encodes CASSLATGASRYTF. Together with reference TRBV5-1 and TRBJ1-2, the CDR3 gives the full variable domain: KAGVTQTPRYLIKTRGQQVTLSCSPISGHRSVSWYQQTPGQGLQFLFEYFSETQRNKGNFPGRFSGRQFSNSRSEMNVSTLELGDSALYLCASSLATGASRYTFGSGTRLTVV.

The chain has TRBV6-7 and TRBJ1-5, with TRBD1 as a possible D gene (5 bases). TRBV6-7 is an ORF; its function is uncertain. V shed 1 base and J shed 4 bases, with 14 bases lying between them. This CDR3 contains 16 residues. CDR3 DNA sequence: TGTGCCAGCAGTTACTATGGCGGCAGGGTGAATCAGCCCCAGCATTTT. Its translation is CASSYYGGRVNQPQHF.

CDR3 bases: TGCGCCAGCAGTGACCCAACCGTAGCGGGGGGCTACAATGAGCAGTTCTTC. Translating it yields CASSDPTVAGGYNEQFF. The chain combines TRBV10-1 with TRBJ2-1; 10 bases are a match to TRBD2. This CDR3 region has 17 residues. The germline V gene has CDR1 WNHNN and CDR2 SYGVQD (reference sequence). The trim removed 3 bases at V and 3 bases at J, leaving 8 bases unmatched.

CDR3 coding DNA: TGTGCCAGTAGTATTCAGGACAGCGCTAATTACGAGCAGTACTTC. This translates into CASSIQDSANYEQYF. The gene calls are TRBV19 and TRBJ2-7, with D possibly matching TRBD1 (6 bases). The germline CDR1 and CDR2 sequences are LNHDA and SQIVND (reference sequence). The CDR3 totals 15 residues. Trimming removed 3 bases from V and 4 bases from J, with 16 bases in between.

The CDR3 loop reads CSVEDGDRRTNYGYTF. Here the CDR3 DNA reads TGCAGCGTTGAAGATGGGGACAGGAGAACTAACTATGGCTACACCTTC. J is TRBJ1-2 and V is TRBV29-1; TRBD1 matches 8 bases. Germline CDR1 is SQVTM and CDR2 is ANQGSEA. V lost 0 bases, J lost 0 bases, and 6 bases stayed unmatched. The CDR3 loop spans 16 amino acids.

This chain connects TRBV2 to TRBJ1-1, with 9 positions matching TRBD1. After removal of 6 bases from V and 0 bases from J, the junction contained 11 bases not matched to a gene. This CDR3 is 17 amino acids long. CDR1 is SNHLY, CDR2 FYNNEI, per germline. CDR3 DNA sequence: TGTGCCAGCAGCCCACGCGGGACAGGGCAAATGAACACTGAAGCTTTCTTT. This gives the protein CASSPRGTGQMNTEAFF.

The chain carries TRBV19 and TRBJ1-4; tentatively, D is TRBD1 (6 bases). The germline V and J ends were trimmed by 7 bases and 2 bases, with 23 bases remaining between them. The CDR3 extends over 18 amino acids. Germline V gene lookup returns CDR1 LNHDA and CDR2 SQIVND (reference sequence). CDR3 amino acids: CASTRRRWDGGTNEKLFF. In DNA, the CDR3 is TGTGCCAGTACCCGAAGACGATGGGATGGGGGCACTAATGAAAAACTGTTTTTT.

CDR3: CASSQDFPVSYNSPLHF. The CDR3 nucleotides are TGTGCCAGCAGCCAAGATTTTCCCGTGTCCTATAATTCACCCCTCCACTTT. The chain has TRBV4-2 and TRBJ1-6; D is unresolved. The V end was cut by 0 bases, the J end by 1 base, with 10 bases between. Germline V lookup: CDR1 LGHNA, CDR2 YNFKEQ. The CDR3 totals 17 residues.

This chain joins TRBV13 and TRBJ2-5, with D perhaps matching TRBD2 (6 bases). Trimming stripped 5 bases from V and 2 bases from J, with 15 bases between. The CDR3 has 15 residues. Germline loops: CDR1 PRHDT, CDR2 FYEKMQ (reference sequence). CDR3 in DNA: TGTGCCAGCAGCCTCAGGGCGGCGGGGCAAGAGACCCAGTACTTC. Its protein product is CASSLRAAGQETQYF.

The CDR3 is CASSPDTEAFF. In DNA form, the CDR3 reads TGTGCCAGCAGCCCCGACACTGAAGCTTTCTTT. The chain couples TRBV7-2 to TRBJ1-1; no reliable D call. With 5 bases removed from V and 3 bases from J, the gap between germline ends came to 4 bases. The germline V gene has CDR1 SGHTA and CDR2 FQGNSA. CDR3 length equals 11 residues.

This chain connects TRBV30 to TRBJ1-2; the match to TRBD1 covers 7 bases. This CDR3 contains 14 residues. V shed 2 bases, J shed 1 base, and the junction held 4 bases outside the gene matches. Germline CDR1 reads GTSNPN; CDR2 reads SVGIG (reference sequence). CDR3 residues: CAWSRGQLNYGYTF. The CDR3 DNA follows: TGTGCCTGGAGTCGGGGACAGCTTAACTATGGCTACACCTTC.

This sequence joins TRBV10-2 and TRBJ2-1, with D uncertain. The V end lost 0 bases, the J end lost 7 bases, and 10 bases lay between the germline ends. The germline CDR1 and CDR2 sequences are WSHSY and SAAADI. The CDR3 runs to 14 residues. CDR3 DNA sequence: TGCGCCAGCAGTGAGTCGAACCCGGTGAATGAGCAGTTCTTC. Translation gives CASSESNPVNEQFF.

V and J are TRBV2 and TRBJ1-1; 7 bases are a match to TRBD1. Germline V gene data show CDR1 as SNHLY and CDR2 as FYNNEI. The J segment lost 5 bases and the V segment lost 10 bases, leaving 19 bases of the junction unmatched. The CDR3 has 16 residues. DNA of the CDR3: TGTGCCACCAAAAGCCGGAGACAGGGAAAAACGACTGAAGCTTTCTTT. Amino acids: CATKSRRQGKTTEAFF.

The chain joins TRBV12-5 to TRBJ2-5; no definite D call. Germline V CDR1 and CDR2: LGHNT, FRNRAP. The CDR3 runs 14 residues. V lost 1 base and J 3 bases, leaving 9 bases between the germline ends. CDR3: CASGLGSGKETQYF. CDR3 bases: TGTGCTAGTGGTTTGGGCAGTGGTAAAGAGACCCAGTACTTC. The full variable domain, rest sourced from reference TRBV12-5 and TRBJ2-5, is DARVTQTPRHKVTEMGQEVTMRCQPILGHNTVFWYRQTMMQGLELLAYFRNRAPLDDSGMPKDRFSAEMPDATLATLKIQPSEPRDSAVYFCASGLGSGKETQYFGPGTRLLVL.

The chain joins TRBV27 to TRBJ1-2, with TRBD1 matching 8 bases. The V segment lost 5 bases and the J segment 5 bases; nucleotides outside the gene matches: 16. From germline, CDR1 is MNHEY and CDR2 SMNVEV (reference sequence). The CDR3 contains 17 residues. CDR3 nucleotide sequence: TGTGCCAGCAGTCTTACAATTCGGGACAGGAGGGGTTATGGCTACACCTTC. It codes for CASSLTIRDRRGYGYTF.

In DNA form, the CDR3 reads TGTGCCAGCAGCCCATGGGGACAGATGAATACCGGGGAGCTGTTTTTT. Protein product: CASSPWGQMNTGELFF. V usage is TRBV7-9 and J usage is TRBJ2-2; 7 bases fit TRBD1. V lost 5 bases to trimming and J lost 5 bases; unmatched junction nucleotides: 11. The CDR3 runs 16 residues. CDR1 and CDR2 from the germline V gene are SEHNR and FQNEAQ (reference sequence).

The chain carries TRBV9 and TRBJ2-2; D is unresolved. Trimming stripped 4 bases from V and 5 bases from J, with 12 bases between. This CDR3 has 14 residues. Germline values: CDR1 SGDLS, CDR2 YYNGEE. The CDR3 DNA is TGTGCCAGCAGCTCTGACTGGGTTACCGGGGAGCTGTTTTTT. Translated: CASSSDWVTGELFF. Supplemented by reference TRBV9 and TRBJ2-2, the full variable domain reads DSGVTQTPKHLITATGQRVTLRCSPRSGDLSVYWYQQSLDQGLQFLIQYYNGEERAKGNILERFSAQQFPDLHSELNLSSLELGDSALYFCASSSDWVTGELFFGEGSRLTVL.